The entry that follows covers one T cell receptor (beta chain) sequence. This clonotype was seen repeatedly, ten times or more. There is no known antigen for this receptor. There are no base qualities to consult, and no much larger clone falls within one base. The record originates from a study of T cell repertoires in cytomegalovirus infection (dated by TCRdb to the late 2010s). Some background on the complete study: Donor HLA type was relevant to the analysis, because carriage of CMV infection together with the matching HLA type was indicated by public TCR beta signatures. Overall study results and their limits: In both this cohort and an independent cohort of several hundred donors, the cumulative frequency of public TCR beta family members distinguished carriers of CMV infection plus the relevant HLA type. The ex vivo response was dominated by HLA-C-restricted CMV-specific TCR beta clonotypes, which also provided the single most frequent clonotype in two of eight donors.

Sequencing was carried out with an Illumina HiSeq 1500. In TCRdb, the public reads were trimmed at Q25 with fastp and aligned with MiXCR, with productive beta chains retained. Entries that share a CDR3 protein sequence are merged under the most common genes and DNA. The sample contains 560,000 or so distinct CDR3 sequences, about 15% of them found a single time. The top ten clonotypes cover around 25% of the sample. The germline V gene encodes CDR1 MNHEY and CDR2 SVGEGT. The CDR3 spans 16 residues, from the cysteine through the phenylalanine. Only the CDR3 DNA stays, 48 bases, in frame from base 1. V loses 2 bases of germline sequence and J loses 0 bases, and the interval between the two ends is 13 bases.

The sequence links TRBV6-2 or TRBV6-3 to TRBJ1-1; no D gene call is confident. This clonotype originated in a human donor in good health (CMV status not recorded). Some clones in this sample may be carry-over from other donors' samples. The sequenced sample consisted of CD8+ T cells from PBMCs. The nucleotides are TGTGCCAGCAGTTACGGCGGGGTAGATATGAACACTGAAGCTTTCTTT. Its product reads: CASSYGGVDMNTEAFF.